This T cell receptor beta chain was identified during a study of T cell repertoires in cytomegalovirus infection. Via MiXCR, TCRdb re-called the reads, giving one row per CDR3 protein. The sample lists 700,000 to 950,000 distinct CDR3 sequences; over 25% were seen once. Concerning this clonotype: Its antigen remains unknown.

V dropped 6 bases and J dropped 6 bases, with 15 bases sitting between them. The CDR3 is 14 residues long. Germline CDR1 SEHNR, CDR2 FQNEAQ (reference sequence). The receptor was derived from a human donor in good health (CMV status not recorded). Some clones in this sample may be carry-over from other donors' samples. The sequences come from cultured CD8+ T cells from PBMCs, collected from culture after CMV antigen stimulation. The J gene is TRBJ2-1, the V gene TRBV7-9; tentatively, D is TRBD1 or TRBD2 (6 bases each). The CDR3 here is CASSLIGGFNEQFF. In DNA, the CDR3 is TGTGCCAGCAGTCTAATCGGGGGCTTCAATGAGCAGTTCTTC.